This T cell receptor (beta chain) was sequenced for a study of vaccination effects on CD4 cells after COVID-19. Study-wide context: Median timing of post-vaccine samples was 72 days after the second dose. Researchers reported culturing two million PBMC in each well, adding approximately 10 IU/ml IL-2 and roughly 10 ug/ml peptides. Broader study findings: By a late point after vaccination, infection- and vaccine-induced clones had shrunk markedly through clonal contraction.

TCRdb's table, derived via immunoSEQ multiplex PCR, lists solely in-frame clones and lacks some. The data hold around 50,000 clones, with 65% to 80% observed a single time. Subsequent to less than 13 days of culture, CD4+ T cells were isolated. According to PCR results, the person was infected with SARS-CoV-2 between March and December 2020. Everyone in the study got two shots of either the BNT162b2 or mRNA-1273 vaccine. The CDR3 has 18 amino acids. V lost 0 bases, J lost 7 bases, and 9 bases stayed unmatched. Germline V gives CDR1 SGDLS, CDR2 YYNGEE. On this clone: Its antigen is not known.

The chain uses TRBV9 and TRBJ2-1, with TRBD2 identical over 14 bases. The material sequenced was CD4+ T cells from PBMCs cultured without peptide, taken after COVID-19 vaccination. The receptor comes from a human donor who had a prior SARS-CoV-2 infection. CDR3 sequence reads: CASSVGGLAGGPRNEQFF. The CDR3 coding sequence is TGTGCCAGCAGCGTAGGAGGACTAGCGGGAGGCCCCCGTAATGAGCAGTTCTTC.